This entry features one T cell receptor beta chain sequence. Its antigen is as yet unknown. The data are from a study of brain T cells in children with intractable seizures. Overall study findings and caveats: Only CDR3 sequence similarity suggested viral specificity, without known HCMV serostatus.

Using immunoSEQ multiplex PCR, the repertoire was profiled, and TCRdb retains in-frame clones only, with some absent. The repertoire has 78,000 or so clones, about 90% of them found once; the top ten carry less than 30%. The sequenced cases were selected for having the highest brain T cell transcript signatures. Pre-surgery treatment included at least one anti-epileptic drug. This CDR3 contains 13 residues. Germline CDR1 SNHLY, CDR2 FYNNEI. Trimming left V 8 bases short and J 6 bases short, with 17 bases between. The V and J genes are TRBV2 and TRBJ2-7, with D uncertain. The origin of this receptor is a girl aged 2 to 9 with Rasmussen encephalitis and intractable seizures. The sequenced sample was peripheral blood, obtained at surgery. The CDR3 coding sequence is TGTGCCAGCGGGATTGGGCCTTTCGGCGAGCAGTACTTC. Protein sequence: CASGIGPFGEQYF.